This T cell receptor (beta chain) was sequenced for a study of cytomegalovirus exposure and HLA in healthy donors. On the study more broadly: From about 179 million T cells, an earlier analysis saw around 120 million unique TCR beta sequences. Overall study findings and caveats: On later analysis, the bulk of CMV-associated TCR beta chains appeared to be HLA-restricted. Researchers reported in a later analysis that a missense DCLRE1C variant was tied to TCR beta V- and J-gene trimming.

This clone was picked up a small number of times. Its antigen remains unknown. The PCR made use of 60 Vbeta and 13 Jbeta primers. Sequencing was performed with immunoSEQ multiplex PCR; in TCRdb, only in-frame clones are kept and a portion is missing. This table has about 160,000 clones, about 75% appearing once. J was trimmed by 4 bases and V by 3 bases; bases with no gene match: 6. Germline-derived CDR1 and CDR2 are MGHRA and YSYEKL. The CDR3 is made up of 15 amino acids. This chain joins TRBV4-1 and TRBJ2-1; 7 bases map to TRBD1. The specimen was PBMCs. The receptor was derived from a female donor in good health and CMV-seronegative. The CDR3 is CASSQGGTVYNEQFF. CDR3 in DNA: TGCGCCAGCAGCCAGGGTGGGACAGTATACAATGAGCAGTTCTTC.